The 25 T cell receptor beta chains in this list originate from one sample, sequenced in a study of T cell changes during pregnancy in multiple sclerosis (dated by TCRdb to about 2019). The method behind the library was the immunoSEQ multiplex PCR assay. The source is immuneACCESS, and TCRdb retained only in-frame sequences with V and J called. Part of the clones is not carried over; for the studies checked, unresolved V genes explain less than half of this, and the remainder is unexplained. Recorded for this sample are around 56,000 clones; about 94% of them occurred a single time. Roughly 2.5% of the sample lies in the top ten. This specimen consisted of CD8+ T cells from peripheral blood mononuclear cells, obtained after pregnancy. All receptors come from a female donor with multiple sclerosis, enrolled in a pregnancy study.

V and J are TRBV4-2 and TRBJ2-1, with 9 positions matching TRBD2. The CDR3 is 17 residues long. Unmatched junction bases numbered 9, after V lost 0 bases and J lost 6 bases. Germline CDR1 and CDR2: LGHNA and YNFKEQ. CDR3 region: CASSQDYRGRASNEQFF. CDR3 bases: TGTGCCAGCAGCCAAGATTATCGCGGGAGGGCATCCAATGAGCAGTTCTTC.

The CDR3 region has the DNA TGTGCCACCAGCACCTACGTGGGGGCGAATTTGCAAGAGACCCAGTACTTC. Translation: CATSTYVGANLQETQYF. The genes are TRBV15 and TRBJ2-5, with D possibly matching TRBD1 (6 bases). The CDR3 has 17 amino acids. In germline, CDR1 is LNHNV, CDR2 YYDKDF (reference sequence). V dropped 4 bases and J dropped 2 bases, with 20 bases sitting between them.

Written as DNA, the CDR3 is TGTGCCAGCAGCTTGGAAGCGACCTACAATGAGCAGTTCTTC. It is translated as CASSLEATYNEQFF. V usage is TRBV5-6 and J usage is TRBJ2-1; D unclear. With 0 bases removed from V and 2 bases from J, the gap between germline ends came to 6 bases. The CDR3 contains 14 residues. CDR1 SGHDT and CDR2 YYEEEE come from the germline V gene.

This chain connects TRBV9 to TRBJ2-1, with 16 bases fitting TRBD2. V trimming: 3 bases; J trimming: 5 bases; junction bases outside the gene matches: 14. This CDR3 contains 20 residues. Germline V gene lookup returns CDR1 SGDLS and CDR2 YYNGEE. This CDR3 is CASSASPGLAGGQGDNEQFF. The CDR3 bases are TGTGCCAGCAGCGCTTCCCCGGGACTAGCGGGAGGGCAAGGGGACAATGAGCAGTTCTTC. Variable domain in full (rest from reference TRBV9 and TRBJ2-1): DSGVTQTPKHLITATGQRVTLRCSPRSGDLSVYWYQQSLDQGLQFLIQYYNGEERAKGNILERFSAQQFPDLHSELNLSSLELGDSALYFCASSASPGLAGGQGDNEQFFGPGTRLTVL.

In nucleotides, the CDR3 is TGTGCCAGCAGCCTGGACCCTACAGGAGCCTACGAGCAGTACTTC. Translated, it gives CASSLDPTGAYEQYF. The chain links TRBV11-3 to TRBJ2-7; D might be TRBD1 (5 bases). Germline V lookup: CDR1 SGHNT, CDR2 YENEEA. With 5 bases removed from V and 2 bases from J, the gap between germline ends came to 16 bases. The CDR3 is 15 amino acids.

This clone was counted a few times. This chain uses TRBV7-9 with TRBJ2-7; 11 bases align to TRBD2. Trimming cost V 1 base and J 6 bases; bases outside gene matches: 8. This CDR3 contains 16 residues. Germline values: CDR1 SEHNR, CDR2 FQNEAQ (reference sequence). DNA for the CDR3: TGTGCCAGCAGCTTAGGGACTAGCGGGCCGCCTCTCGAGCAGTACTTC. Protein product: CASSLGTSGPPLEQYF.

Here the CDR3 DNA reads TGTGCCAGTAGTATCATAGCGGGGAGCACAGATACGCAGTATTTT. As protein: CASSIIAGSTDTQYF. The V call is TRBV19, the J call TRBJ2-3, with TRBD2 matching 8 bases. CDR3 length: 15 residues. Unmatched junction bases numbered 2, after V lost 3 bases and J lost 0 bases. Per the germline V gene, CDR1 is LNHDA and CDR2 is SQIVND (reference sequence).

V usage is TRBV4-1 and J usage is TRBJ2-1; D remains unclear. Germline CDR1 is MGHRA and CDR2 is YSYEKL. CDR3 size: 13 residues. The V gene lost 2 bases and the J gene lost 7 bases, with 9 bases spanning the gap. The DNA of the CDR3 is TGCGCCAGCAGCCAACTTAACGGGAATGAGCAGTTCTTC. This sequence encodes CASSQLNGNEQFF.

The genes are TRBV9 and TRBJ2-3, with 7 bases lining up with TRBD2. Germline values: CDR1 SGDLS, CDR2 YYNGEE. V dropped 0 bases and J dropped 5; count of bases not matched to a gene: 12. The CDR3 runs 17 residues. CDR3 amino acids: CASSVGEGGTPIDTQYF. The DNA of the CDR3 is TGTGCCAGCAGCGTAGGGGAGGGAGGGACCCCGATAGATACGCAGTATTTT.

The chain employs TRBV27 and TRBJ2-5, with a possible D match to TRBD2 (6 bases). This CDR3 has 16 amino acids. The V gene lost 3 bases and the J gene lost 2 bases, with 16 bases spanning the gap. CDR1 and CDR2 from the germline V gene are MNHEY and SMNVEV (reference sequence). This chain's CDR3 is CASSFPHSGNQETQYF. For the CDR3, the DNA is TGTGCCAGCAGTTTTCCCCATAGCGGCAATCAAGAGACCCAGTACTTC.

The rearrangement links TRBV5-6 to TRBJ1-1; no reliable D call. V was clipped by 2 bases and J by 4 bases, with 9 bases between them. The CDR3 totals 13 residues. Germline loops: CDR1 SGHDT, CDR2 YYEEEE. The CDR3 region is CASSFGVSTEAFF. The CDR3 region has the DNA TGTGCCAGCAGCTTCGGGGTGAGCACTGAAGCTTTCTTT.

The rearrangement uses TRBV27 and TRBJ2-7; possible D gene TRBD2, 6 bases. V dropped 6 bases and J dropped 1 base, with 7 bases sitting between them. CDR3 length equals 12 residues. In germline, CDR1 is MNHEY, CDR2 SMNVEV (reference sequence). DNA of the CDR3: TGTGCCAGCAGGGGACTTTCCTACGAGCAGTACTTC. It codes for CASRGLSYEQYF.

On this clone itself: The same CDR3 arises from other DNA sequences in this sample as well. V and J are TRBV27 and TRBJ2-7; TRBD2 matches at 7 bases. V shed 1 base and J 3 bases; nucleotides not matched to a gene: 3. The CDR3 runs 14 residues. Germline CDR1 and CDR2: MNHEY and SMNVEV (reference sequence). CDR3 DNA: TGTGCCAGCAGTTTATGGGGGGGGAGCTACGAGCAGTACTTC. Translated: CASSLWGGSYEQYF.

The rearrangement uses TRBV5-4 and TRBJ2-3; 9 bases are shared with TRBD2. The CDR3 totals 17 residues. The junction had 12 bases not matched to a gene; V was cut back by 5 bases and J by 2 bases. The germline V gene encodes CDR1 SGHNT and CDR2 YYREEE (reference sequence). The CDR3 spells CASSPGVAGVSTDTQYF. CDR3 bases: TGTGCCAGCAGTCCCGGGGTAGCGGGAGTTTCCACAGATACGCAGTATTTT.

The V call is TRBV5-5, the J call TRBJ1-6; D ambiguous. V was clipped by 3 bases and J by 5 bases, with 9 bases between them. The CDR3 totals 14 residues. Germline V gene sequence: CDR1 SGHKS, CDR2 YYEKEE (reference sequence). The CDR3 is CASSSDIHNSPLHF. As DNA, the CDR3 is TGTGCCAGCAGCTCCGACATCCATAATTCACCCCTCCACTTT.

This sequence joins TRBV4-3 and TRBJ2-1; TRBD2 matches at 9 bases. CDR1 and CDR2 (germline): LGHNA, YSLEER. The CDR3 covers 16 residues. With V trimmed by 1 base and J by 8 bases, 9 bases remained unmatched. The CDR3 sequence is CASSQGISGSYDEQFF. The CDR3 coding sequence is TGCGCCAGCAGCCAAGGTATTAGCGGGAGTTATGATGAGCAGTTCTTC.

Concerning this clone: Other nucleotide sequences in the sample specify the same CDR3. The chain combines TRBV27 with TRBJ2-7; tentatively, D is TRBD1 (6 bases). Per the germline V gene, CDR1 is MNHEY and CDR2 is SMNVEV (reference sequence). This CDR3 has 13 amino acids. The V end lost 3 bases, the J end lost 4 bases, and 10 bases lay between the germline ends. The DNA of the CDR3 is TGTGCCAGCAGTTTTGGGCAGGGGTACGAGCAGTACTTC. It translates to CASSFGQGYEQYF.

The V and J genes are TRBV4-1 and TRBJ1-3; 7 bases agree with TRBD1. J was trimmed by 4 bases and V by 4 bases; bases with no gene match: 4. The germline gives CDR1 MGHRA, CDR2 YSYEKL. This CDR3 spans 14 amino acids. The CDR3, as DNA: TGCGCCAGCAGCCCAAGGGACAGAGGAAACACCATATATTTT. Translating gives CASSPRDRGNTIYF.

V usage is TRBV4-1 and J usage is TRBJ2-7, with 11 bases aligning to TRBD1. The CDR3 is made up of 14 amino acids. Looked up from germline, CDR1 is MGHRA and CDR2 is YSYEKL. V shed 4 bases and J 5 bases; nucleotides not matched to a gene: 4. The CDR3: CASSLGTGGDEQYF. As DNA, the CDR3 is TGCGCCAGCAGCCTAGGGACAGGGGGGGACGAGCAGTACTTC.

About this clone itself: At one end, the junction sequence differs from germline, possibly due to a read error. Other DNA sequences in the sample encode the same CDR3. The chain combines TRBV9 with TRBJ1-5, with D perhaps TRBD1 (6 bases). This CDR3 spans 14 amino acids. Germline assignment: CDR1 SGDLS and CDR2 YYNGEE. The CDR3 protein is CASSAAQGNQPQHF. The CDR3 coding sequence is TGTGCCAGCAGCGCCGCTCAGGGGAATCAGCCTCAGCATTTT.

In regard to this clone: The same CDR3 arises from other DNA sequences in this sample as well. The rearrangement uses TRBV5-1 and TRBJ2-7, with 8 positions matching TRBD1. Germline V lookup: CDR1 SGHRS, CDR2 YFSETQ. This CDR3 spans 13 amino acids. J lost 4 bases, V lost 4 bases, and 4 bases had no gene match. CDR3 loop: CASSLGTGYEQYF. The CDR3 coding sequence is TGCGCCAGCAGCCTAGGGACAGGTTACGAGCAGTACTTC.

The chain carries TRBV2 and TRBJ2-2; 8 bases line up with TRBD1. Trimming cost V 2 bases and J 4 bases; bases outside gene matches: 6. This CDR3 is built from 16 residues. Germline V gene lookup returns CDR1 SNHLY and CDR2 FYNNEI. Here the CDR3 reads CASSELSGGSTGELFF. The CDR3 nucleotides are TGTGCCAGCAGTGAACTCTCAGGGGGCTCCACCGGGGAGCTGTTTTTT.

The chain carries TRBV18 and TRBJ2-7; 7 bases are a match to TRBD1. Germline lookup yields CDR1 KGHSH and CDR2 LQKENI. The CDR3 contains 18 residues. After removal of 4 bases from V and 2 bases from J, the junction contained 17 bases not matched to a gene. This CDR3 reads CASSLVINPGTATYEQYF. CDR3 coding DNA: TGTGCCAGCTCACTCGTCATCAACCCCGGGACAGCGACCTACGAGCAGTACTTC.

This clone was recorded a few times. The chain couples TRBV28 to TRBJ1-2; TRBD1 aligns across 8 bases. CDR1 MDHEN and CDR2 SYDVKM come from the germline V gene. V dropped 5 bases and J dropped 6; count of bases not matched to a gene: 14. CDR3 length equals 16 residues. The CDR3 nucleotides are TGTGCCAGCAGTCCCGGACAGGGAAGGAGGGGAGATGGCTACACCTTC. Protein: CASSPGQGRRGDGYTF.

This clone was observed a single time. DNA for the CDR3: TGTGCCAGCAGCTTTCTGTCAGACAGAGGTATTCACGAGCAGTACTTC. Encoded protein: CASSFLSDRGIHEQYF. The genes are TRBV5-4 and TRBJ2-7; a weak D match, TRBD1 (5 bases). The CDR3 runs 16 residues. The V gene lost 2 bases and the J gene lost 5 bases, with 20 bases spanning the gap. Germline CDR1 SGHNT, CDR2 YYREEE (reference sequence).